This T cell receptor (beta chain) was sequenced during a study of preoperative IRX-2 immunotherapy in early breast cancer. Indicated treatment: preoperative locoregional IRX-2 cytokine immunotherapy. This phase Ib study tested locoregional IRX-2 cytokine immunotherapy given before surgery. CDR1 and CDR2 from the germline V gene are SGHNT and YENEEA. The CDR3 is 15 amino acids. V gave up 0 bases and J gave up 0 bases, with 7 bases separating them. The data were produced by immunoSEQ multiplex PCR, yet TCRdb's version contains in-frame clones alone and is incomplete. The data hold 34,000 or so clones, with around four fifths observed a single time. The table lists this clone with a count of one.

The specimen was lymph node tissue, collected from a patient treated with IRX-2 immunotherapy. The clonotype originates from a human donor with breast cancer. This chain joins TRBV11-3 and TRBJ2-3, with unresolved D. The CDR3 protein is CASSLESRSTDTQYF. The CDR3 nucleotides read TGTGCCAGCAGCTTAGAGAGCCGAAGCACAGATACGCAGTATTTT.